What follows are 31 T cell receptor beta chains derived from one specimen sequenced in a study of blood T cell repertoires in COVID-19. Using immunoSEQ multiplex PCR, the repertoire was profiled, and TCRdb retains in-frame clones only, with some absent. The sample yields some 90,000 clones, about nine tenths seen once. The sample was peripheral blood. The source is a man aged 50-60 years with acute or convalescent COVID-19.

J is TRBJ2-7 and V is TRBV7-2, with D possibly matching TRBD2 (5 bases). The CDR3 is made up of 13 amino acids. CDR1 is SGHTA, CDR2 FQGNSA, per germline. The ends were cut back, 3 bases at V and 2 bases at J, with 8 bases in the middle. CDR3 DNA sequence: TGTGCCAGCAGCTTTCCCGGGACCTACGAGCAGTACTTC. This translates into CASSFPGTYEQYF.

This clone appeared once. This rearrangement joins TRBV5-1 to TRBJ2-2; D unclear. This CDR3 is 13 amino acids long. The V and J ends lost 1 base and 4 bases respectively, with 5 bases between them. The germline V gene has CDR1 SGHRS and CDR2 YFSETQ. The CDR3 protein is CASSLLGTGELFF. The CDR3 DNA reads TGCGCCAGCAGCTTGCTAGGCACCGGGGAGCTGTTTTTT.

The table lists this clone with many counts. Additional DNA sequences in this sample encode the identical CDR3. The rearrangement links TRBV6-5 to TRBJ1-2, with a possible D match to TRBD1 (5 bases). Trimming left V 7 bases short and J 2 bases short, with 8 bases between. The V gene's germline CDR1 is MNHEY and CDR2 SVGAGI. This CDR3 region has 12 residues. The CDR3 sequence is CASKQANYGYTF. CDR3 DNA sequence: TGTGCCAGCAAACAGGCGAACTATGGCTACACCTTC.

The chain uses TRBV2 and TRBJ1-4; D ambiguous. This CDR3 comprises 12 residues. Germline CDR1 reads SNHLY; CDR2 reads FYNNEI. V lost 5 bases to trimming and J lost 8 bases, with 9 bases between them. The CDR3 here is CASSLNQEKLFF. The DNA of the CDR3 is TGTGCCAGCAGTCTCAACCAGGAAAAACTGTTTTTT.

The chain uses TRBV5-1 and TRBJ1-6; the match to TRBD1 covers 7 bases. This CDR3 contains 16 residues. J lost 5 bases, V lost 1 base, and 6 bases had no gene match. In germline, CDR1 is SGHRS, CDR2 YFSETQ. The CDR3 DNA sequence: TGCGCCAGCAGCTTGACAGGGGTTGGGAATAATTCACCCCTCCACTTT. It codes for CASSLTGVGNNSPLHF. The full variable domain, its missing parts supplied by reference TRBV5-1 and TRBJ1-6, is KAGVTQTPRYLIKTRGQQVTLSCSPISGHRSVSWYQQTPGQGLQFLFEYFSETQRNKGNFPGRFSGRQFSNSRSEMNVSTLELGDSALYLCASSLTGVGNNSPLHFGNGTRLTVT.

This clone was seen a handful of times. The rearrangement uses TRBV7-2 and TRBJ1-6, with TRBD1 as a possible D gene (6 bases). Germline CDR1 is SGHTA and CDR2 is FQGNSA. The CDR3 is made up of 15 amino acids. Trimming took off 5 bases at V and 11 bases at J, with 19 bases between the two ends. In nucleotides, the CDR3 is TGTGCCAGCAGCCCAACGCCAGGGGAAAGGACACCCCTCCACTTT. Translation gives CASSPTPGERTPLHF.

This clone was counted only a few times. The CDR3 sequence: CASSILGGLNTEAFF. In DNA, the CDR3 is TGTGCCAGTAGTATCCTTGGGGGCTTGAACACTGAAGCTTTCTTT. J is TRBJ1-1 and V is TRBV19; D may be TRBD1 (6 bases). Trimming pared 3 bases from V and 0 bases from J, leaving 11 bases between. The CDR3 is 15 residues long. Germline CDR1 LNHDA, CDR2 SQIVND (reference sequence).

The DNA of the CDR3 is TGTGCCGGTACCTCGACAGGGCCAGAGACCCAGTACTTC. Its protein is CAGTSTGPETQYF. The chain carries TRBV19 and TRBJ2-5, with 7 bases lining up with TRBD1. Germline CDR1 reads LNHDA; CDR2 reads SQIVND (reference sequence). The CDR3 loop spans 13 amino acids. J lost 4 bases, V lost 11 bases, and 10 bases had no gene match.

The V gene is TRBV3-1 (or the pseudogene TRBV3-2), the J gene TRBJ1-2; 7 bases line up with TRBD1. CDR1 LGHDT and CDR2 YNNKEL come from the germline V gene (reference sequence). The CDR3 sequence is 13 residues long. The V and J ends lost 3 bases and 6 bases, in that order; junction bases with no gene match: 4. CDR3 region: CASSHRTGDGYTF. The CDR3 DNA sequence: TGTGCCAGCAGCCACCGGACAGGAGATGGCTACACCTTC.

The chain combines TRBV6-6 with TRBJ1-2; a weak D match, TRBD1 (6 bases). Looked up from germline, CDR1 is MNHNY and CDR2 is SVGAGI (reference sequence). With 2 bases removed from V and 5 bases from J, the gap between germline ends came to 9 bases. The CDR3 runs to 13 residues. The CDR3 loop is CASSYRGQYGYTF. CDR3 sequence (DNA): TGTGCCAGCAGTTACCGCGGACAGTATGGCTACACCTTC.

The CDR3 loop is CASSLSEGRGNYGYTF. The CDR3 DNA follows: TGTGCCAGCAGCTTATCGGAGGGGAGGGGGAACTATGGCTACACCTTC. This chain joins TRBV7-9 and TRBJ1-2; D may be TRBD1 (6 bases). V was shortened by 2 bases and J by 2 bases, with 15 bases between the two germline ends. The CDR3 totals 16 residues. The germline gives CDR1 SEHNR, CDR2 FQNEAQ (reference sequence).

V and J are TRBV3-1 (or the pseudogene TRBV3-2) and TRBJ2-5; tentatively, D is TRBD2 (6 bases). The V gene's germline CDR1 is LGHDT and CDR2 YNNKEL (reference sequence). This CDR3 contains 14 residues. V was clipped by 3 bases and J by 3 bases, with 11 bases between them. The CDR3 is CASSHVTRKETQYF. The CDR3 nucleotides read TGTGCCAGCAGCCACGTGACTAGAAAAGAGACCCAGTACTTC.

The chain carries TRBV2 and TRBJ1-1; 8 bases agree with TRBD1. V dropped 4 bases and J dropped 5; count of bases not matched to a gene: 6. CDR3 length equals 14 residues. From germline, CDR1 is SNHLY and CDR2 FYNNEI. CDR3 sequence (DNA): TGTGCCAGCAGTGGAGGGACAGGTCGGACTGAAGCTTTCTTT. It codes for CASSGGTGRTEAFF.

The J gene is TRBJ2-3, the V gene TRBV12-3 or TRBV12-4, with D hard to call. The V and J ends lost 0 bases and 2 bases respectively, with 3 bases between them. The CDR3 runs to 13 residues. CDR3 amino acids: CASSLAITDTQYF. Written as DNA, the CDR3 is TGTGCCAGCAGTTTAGCTATCACAGATACGCAGTATTTT.

This clone was detected only once. The chain carries TRBV7-9 and TRBJ2-5; TRBD2 agrees at 11 bases. Trimming removed 5 bases from V and 5 bases from J; junction bases left unmatched: 4. Germline CDR1 reads SEHNR; CDR2 reads FQNEAQ (reference sequence). The CDR3 totals 14 residues. In nucleotides, the CDR3 is TGTGCCAGCAGCCCGGGACTAGCGGTGGAGACCCAGTACTTC. Translating gives CASSPGLAVETQYF.

The chain recombines TRBV5-8 with TRBJ2-3, with 9 positions matching TRBD1. The CDR3 is 16 amino acids. Germline trimming cut 2 bases from V and 4 bases from J; bases unmatched to any gene: 8. From germline, CDR1 is SGHTS and CDR2 YDEGEE. The CDR3 protein is CASSLQSGTGPDTQYF. CDR3 coding DNA: TGTGCCAGCAGCTTACAATCCGGGACAGGGCCAGATACGCAGTATTTT. Drawing the rest from reference TRBV5-8 and TRBJ2-3, the complete variable domain is EAGVTQSPTHLIKTRGQQATLRCSPISGHTSVYWYQQALGLGLQFLLWYDEGEERNRGNFPPRFSGRQFPNYSSELNVNALELEDSALYLCASSLQSGTGPDTQYFGPGTRLTVL.

The CDR3 here is CASSLAETQYF. For the CDR3, the DNA is TGCGCCAGCAGCTTGGCGGAGACCCAGTACTTC. The V gene is TRBV5-1, the J gene TRBJ2-5, with D unresolved. Germline CDR1 and CDR2: SGHRS and YFSETQ. Trimming removed 0 bases at V and 5 bases at J, with 2 bases between. The CDR3 has 11 residues.

V usage is TRBV30 and J usage is TRBJ1-2; D remains ambiguous. The germline V gene encodes CDR1 GTSNPN and CDR2 SVGIG (reference sequence). The V gene lost 0 bases and the J gene lost 2 bases, with 19 bases spanning the gap. There are 17 residues in the CDR3. The CDR3 spells CAWSVHPSKQPNYGYTF. The CDR3 DNA follows: TGTGCCTGGAGTGTGCACCCCTCTAAACAGCCCAACTATGGCTACACCTTC.

This chain joins TRBV28 and TRBJ1-1; 7 bases agree with TRBD1. This CDR3 has 14 amino acids. CDR1 MDHEN and CDR2 SYDVKM come from the germline V gene. Unmatched junction bases numbered 6, after V lost 3 bases and J lost 5 bases. CDR3: CASSFDRVSTEAFF. The DNA for the CDR3 is TGTGCCAGCAGTTTTGACAGGGTCTCGACTGAAGCTTTCTTT.

The chain recombines TRBV3-1 (or the pseudogene TRBV3-2) with TRBJ1-6, with 7 bases identical to TRBD1. CDR3 length equals 15 residues. The ends lost 4 bases at V and 9 bases at J; junction bases unmatched: 9. Germline values: CDR1 LGHDT, CDR2 YNNKEL (reference sequence). DNA for the CDR3: TGTGCCAGCAGCCCTCGTAGGGGGCGTATTTCACCCCTCCACTTT. Translated, it gives CASSPRRGRISPLHF.

The chain joins TRBV10-3 to TRBJ1-4; D may be TRBD1 (6 bases). Germline-derived CDR1 and CDR2 are ENHRY and SYGVKD. Trimming shortened V by 8 bases and J by 3 bases, and 10 bases separated the two germline ends. This CDR3 has 13 residues. CDR3 sequence (DNA): TGTGCCATCGGGGGCGGATCTAATGAAAAACTGTTTTTT. Encoded protein: CAIGGGSNEKLFF.

This chain links TRBV7-8 with TRBJ1-5, with 7 bases matching TRBD1. This CDR3 region has 16 residues. In germline, CDR1 is SGHVS, CDR2 FQNEAQ. The J segment lost 4 bases and the V segment lost 2 bases, leaving 8 bases of the junction unmatched. CDR3 loop: CASSLRQGDQNQPQHF. Written as DNA, the CDR3 is TGTGCCAGCAGCTTACGGCAGGGGGATCAAAATCAGCCCCAGCATTTT.

The CDR3 loop reads CASTGLPNTEAFF. The CDR3 DNA reads TGTGCCAGTACTGGACTCCCGAACACTGAAGCTTTCTTT. V gene TRBV19 combines with J gene TRBJ1-1; D call uncertain. CDR3 length equals 13 residues. Trimming stripped 7 bases from V and 1 base from J, with 10 bases between. Germline-derived CDR1 and CDR2 are LNHDA and SQIVND (reference sequence).

The genes are TRBV11-2 and TRBJ2-5, with TRBD1 as a possible D gene (5 bases). This CDR3 has 16 residues. Per the germline V gene, CDR1 is SGHAT and CDR2 is FQNNGV. Between the trimmed V and J ends, which lost 1 base and 5 bases, there was a span of 17 bases. The CDR3 here is CASSLGSRTKGETQYF. The CDR3 DNA follows: TGTGCCAGCAGCTTAGGGTCTCGTACTAAGGGGGAGACCCAGTACTTC. Drawing the rest from reference TRBV11-2 and TRBJ2-5, the complete variable domain is EAGVAQSPRYKIIEKRQSVAFWCNPISGHATLYWYQQILGQGPKLLIQFQNNGVVDDSQLPKDRFSAERLKGVDSTLKIQPAKLEDSAVYLCASSLGSRTKGETQYFGPGTRLLVL.

This clone was counted a single time. This chain uses TRBV24-1 with TRBJ1-6, with D maybe TRBD1 (6 bases). The CDR3 contains 13 residues. Germline-derived CDR1 and CDR2 are KGHDR and SFDVKD. The germline V and J ends were trimmed by 3 bases and 13 bases, with 12 bases remaining between them. CDR3 bases: TGTGCCACCAGTGATGGCGTTACAGGGCCCCTCCACTTT. As protein: CATSDGVTGPLHF.

The rearrangement joins TRBV27 to TRBJ2-3, with TRBD2 matching over 13 bases. Per germline, CDR1 MNHEY and CDR2 SMNVEV (reference sequence). Trimming cost V 5 bases and J 1 base; bases outside gene matches: 9. CDR3 length: 18 amino acids. The CDR3: CASSRNPGLAGGTDTQYF. The CDR3 bases are TGTGCCAGCAGTCGTAACCCAGGACTAGCGGGGGGCACAGATACGCAGTATTTT.

The V and J genes are TRBV19 and TRBJ2-2; no reliable D call. The CDR3 has 14 residues. Trimming cost V 2 bases and J 2 bases, with 6 bases left between them. Per germline, CDR1 LNHDA and CDR2 SQIVND (reference sequence). CDR3 residues: CASSITVNTGELFF. For the CDR3, the DNA is TGTGCCAGTAGTATAACTGTCAACACCGGGGAGCTGTTTTTT. Based on the CDR3 plus reference TRBV19 and TRBJ2-2, the full variable domain is DGGITQSPKYLFRKEGQNVTLSCEQNLNHDAMYWYRQDPGQGLRLIYYSQIVNDFQKGDIAEGYSVSREKKESFPLTVTSAQKNPTAFYLCASSITVNTGELFFGEGSRLTVL.

The chain has TRBV19 and TRBJ2-7, with D possibly being TRBD2 (6 bases). Per germline, CDR1 LNHDA and CDR2 SQIVND (reference sequence). Trimming shortened V by 6 bases and J by 3 bases, and 15 bases separated the two germline ends. CDR3 length: 14 amino acids. CDR3 in DNA: TGTGCCAGTAGCTTCGGAGGGCTAGACTACGAGCAGTACTTC. Its protein product is CASSFGGLDYEQYF.

The count of this clone is one. The chain links TRBV9 to TRBJ1-6; D may be TRBD1 (5 bases). The length of the CDR3 is 15 residues. V lost 7 bases and J 7 bases, leaving 18 bases between the germline ends. Germline V gives CDR1 SGDLS, CDR2 YYNGEE. The CDR3 reads CASQDGGFGNSPLHF. The CDR3, as DNA: TGTGCCAGCCAGGATGGGGGGTTCGGGAATTCACCCCTCCACTTT.

V and J are TRBV6-5 and TRBJ2-2, with D possibly being TRBD1 (6 bases). There are 15 residues in the CDR3. The V and J ends lost 9 bases and 0 bases respectively, with 14 bases between them. Germline values: CDR1 MNHEY, CDR2 SVGAGI. This CDR3 is CASLPAGANTGELFF. CDR3 bases: TGTGCCAGTCTACCGGCAGGGGCGAACACCGGGGAGCTGTTTTTT.

This clone occurred once. The chain's CDR3 is CASSKTPGQGNYEQYV. The CDR3 DNA reads TGCGCCAGCAGCAAAACGCCGGGACAGGGTAACTACGAGCAGTACGTC. The V and J genes are TRBV5-1 and TRBJ2-7, with TRBD1 matching over 9 bases. CDR1 and CDR2 from the germline V gene are SGHRS and YFSETQ. The V gene end was trimmed by 4 bases and the J gene end by 3 bases; junction bases not matched to a gene: 11. The CDR3 runs to 16 residues.